What follows are 6 T cell receptor beta chains derived from one specimen sequenced in a study of technical replicates of blood from several donors. Using immunoSEQ multiplex PCR, the repertoire was profiled, and TCRdb retains in-frame clones only, with some absent. Here the sample spans just over 95,000 clones, nearly 97% being singletons. The sequenced sample consisted of T cells isolated from PBMCs. These receptors were collected from a human donor in good health.

This chain connects TRBV19 to TRBJ2-7; 13 nucleotides line up with TRBD2. Per germline, CDR1 LNHDA and CDR2 SQIVND (reference sequence). Unmatched junction bases numbered 7, after V lost 5 bases and J lost 0 bases. This CDR3 contains 17 residues. The CDR3 loop reads CASSFGTSGELSYEQYF. The DNA of the CDR3 is TGTGCCAGTAGTTTCGGGACTAGCGGGGAACTCTCCTACGAGCAGTACTTC.

As for this clone: An end of the junction differs from the germline gene, which may be a read error. The chain links TRBV7-7 to TRBJ2-3, with a weak D call TRBD1 (6 bases). The CDR3 has 13 residues. Germline V CDR1 and CDR2: SSHAT, FNYEAQ (reference sequence). CDR3 in amino acids: CASSRDTPDTQYF. In DNA, the CDR3 is TGTGCTAGCAGTCGGGACACTCCAGATACGCAGTATTTT.

This rearrangement joins TRBV7-9 to TRBJ1-2; D not certain. This CDR3 spans 14 amino acids. CDR1 is SEHNR, CDR2 FQNEAQ, per germline (reference sequence). V lost 1 base to trimming and J lost 6 bases, with 12 bases between them. Here the CDR3 reads CASSLETDQDGYTF. CDR3 DNA: TGTGCCAGCAGCTTAGAAACCGACCAGGATGGCTACACCTTC.

The rearrangement uses TRBV5-4 and TRBJ2-7; perhaps TRBD1 as D (5 bases). Trimming cost V 2 bases and J 2 bases, with 8 bases left between them. Germline lookup yields CDR1 SGHNT and CDR2 YYREEE (reference sequence). This CDR3 comprises 13 residues. CDR3 coding DNA: TGTGCCAGCAGCTTAAGACAGACCTACGAGCAGTACTTC. Translating gives CASSLRQTYEQYF.

The chain combines TRBV15 with TRBJ2-5; 7 bases map to TRBD1. Germline loops: CDR1 LNHNV, CDR2 YYDKDF (reference sequence). Trimming took 1 base from V and 7 from J; bases not matched to a gene: 12. This CDR3 spans 16 amino acids. In DNA, the CDR3 is TGTGCCACCAGCAGAGCCCAACCGAAGGGGGCGCGGACCCAGTACTTC. Its protein is CATSRAQPKGARTQYF.

V and J are TRBV5-6 and TRBJ2-1; 7 bases fit TRBD1. The germline CDR1 and CDR2 sequences are SGHDT and YYEEEE. This CDR3 region has 16 residues. V trimming: 2 bases; J trimming: 4 bases; junction bases outside the gene matches: 9. Here the CDR3 DNA reads TGTGCCAGCAGCTTTACCGGGACAGCTCTTTACAATGAGCAGTTCTTC. Protein product: CASSFTGTALYNEQFF.